The 5 T cell receptor beta chains in this list originate from one sample, sequenced in a study of blood T cell repertoires in COVID-19. Generated by immunoSEQ multiplex PCR, the TCRdb table keeps only in-frame clones and is missing some. In the table there are 150,000 to 200,000 clones, roughly nine tenths of which are singletons. The sample was peripheral blood. The receptors stem from a man in his sixties with active or convalescent COVID-19.

In its sample, this clone was seen once. This chain uses TRBV21-1 with TRBJ2-2; the table's D call, TRBD2, has no DNA check behind it. TRBV21-1 is labeled a pseudogene. This CDR3 is built from 16 residues. The chain's CDR3 is CANSPEGRINTGELFF. As DNA, the CDR3 is TGTGCCAACTCACCCGAGGGGAGGATAAACACCGGGGAGCTGTTTTTT.

The chain couples TRBV5-1 to TRBJ1-5, with TRBD1 identical over 8 bases. Germline CDR1 and CDR2: SGHRS and YFSETQ. The CDR3 runs to 15 residues. The junction had 6 bases not matched to a gene; V was cut back by 3 bases and J by 4 bases. CDR3 residues: CASSYTGGGNQPQHF. The CDR3 region has the DNA TGCGCCAGCAGCTACACAGGGGGTGGAAATCAGCCCCAGCATTTT.

The chain couples TRBV15 to TRBJ1-1; D is uncertain. Germline CDR1 reads LNHNV; CDR2 reads YYDKDF (reference sequence). The CDR3 loop spans 14 amino acids. Trimming removed 0 bases from V and 11 bases from J, with 16 bases in between. CDR3 in amino acids: CATSRDQLAGRAFF. Here the CDR3 DNA reads TGTGCCACCAGCAGAGATCAGTTGGCTGGCCGCGCTTTCTTT.

The chain has TRBV4-2 and TRBJ1-1; TRBD1 agrees at 8 bases. Trimming removed 0 bases from V and 5 bases from J; junction bases left unmatched: 5. The CDR3 totals 15 residues. Germline-derived CDR1 and CDR2 are LGHNA and YNFKEQ. The CDR3 nucleotides are TGTGCCAGCAGCCAAGATGGACAGGGATCGACTGAAGCTTTCTTT. This encodes CASSQDGQGSTEAFF.

The chain uses TRBV7-2 and TRBJ1-1, with no clear D. CDR1 is SGHTA and CDR2 is FQGNSA in the germline V gene. With 5 bases removed from V and 0 bases from J, the gap between germline ends came to 13 bases. The CDR3 is 15 residues long. The CDR3, as DNA: TGTGCCAGCAGCGTACAGCTCAGCATGAACACTGAAGCTTTCTTT. Its translation: CASSVQLSMNTEAFF.